Listed here are 11 T cell receptor beta chains from one sample, sequenced in a study of cytomegalovirus exposure and HLA in healthy donors. It was with 60 Vbeta and 13 Jbeta primers that the PCR ran. Using immunoSEQ multiplex PCR, the repertoire was profiled, and TCRdb retains in-frame clones only, with some absent. The profile shows roughly 150,000 clones, about three quarters of them singletons. Input material: PBMCs. The receptors stem from a man in his thirties or forties in good health and CMV-seropositive.

The V call is TRBV7-9, the J call TRBJ1-2; D unclear. The CDR3 contains 14 residues. The germline gives CDR1 SEHNR, CDR2 FQNEAQ (reference sequence). With 1 base removed from V and 4 bases from J, the gap between germline ends came to 10 bases. CDR3 coding DNA: TGTGCCAGCAGCTTAGATAGCAGCTTCTATGGCTACACCTTC. Protein: CASSLDSSFYGYTF.

The V call is TRBV9, the J call TRBJ2-3, with 11 bases that match TRBD2. V was clipped by 4 bases and J by 7 bases; unmatched bases: 8. Germline lookup yields CDR1 SGDLS and CDR2 YYNGEE. CDR3 length: 15 amino acids. The CDR3 loop is CASSPEGLAEYTQYF. DNA for the CDR3: TGTGCCAGCAGCCCAGAGGGACTAGCGGAATATACGCAGTATTTT.

This clone has only one observation. For the CDR3, the DNA is TGCGCCAGCAGCTTGAGGGTAGCGGAGACCTACGAGCAGTACTTC. Its protein product is CASSLRVAETYEQYF. V is TRBV5-1 and J is TRBJ2-7; maybe TRBD2 (6 bases). This CDR3 contains 15 residues. Germline CDR1 reads SGHRS; CDR2 reads YFSETQ. V was shortened by 1 base and J by 2 bases, with 13 bases between the two germline ends.

This chain connects TRBV6-1 to TRBJ1-6; D is uncertain. Germline V gene sequence: CDR1 MNHNS, CDR2 SASEGT. The CDR3 spans 14 residues. Trimming took 7 bases from V and 14 from J, leaving 21 bases between them. CDR3: CASIQTRVIDSLHF. CDR3 DNA: TGTGCCAGCATCCAAACACGGGTGATTGATTCCCTCCACTTT.

V usage is TRBV5-1 and J usage is TRBJ2-3; 10 bases match TRBD2. The CDR3 contains 18 residues. Trimming removed 0 bases from V and 0 bases from J; junction bases left unmatched: 7. CDR1 is SGHRS and CDR2 is YFSETQ in the germline V gene. CDR3 amino acids: CASSLERTSGGSTDTQYF. The CDR3 DNA sequence: TGCGCCAGCAGCTTGGAAAGGACTAGCGGAGGAAGCACAGATACGCAGTATTTT. Supplemented by reference TRBV5-1 and TRBJ2-3, the full variable domain reads KAGVTQTPRYLIKTRGQQVTLSCSPISGHRSVSWYQQTPGQGLQFLFEYFSETQRNKGNFPGRFSGRQFSNSRSEMNVSTLELGDSALYLCASSLERTSGGSTDTQYFGPGTRLTVL.

The V call is TRBV11-2, the J call TRBJ2-5; TRBD1 might be the D (5 bases). Per germline, CDR1 SGHAT and CDR2 FQNNGV. Trimming took 5 bases from V and 2 from J, leaving 15 bases between them. The CDR3 has 15 residues. As DNA, the CDR3 is TGTGCCAGCAGCACGCTGCGGACATCTCAAGAGACCCAGTACTTC. Amino acids: CASSTLRTSQETQYF.

V gene TRBV5-1 combines with J gene TRBJ2-4, with D hard to call. The CDR3 length is 11 residues. The germline V and J ends were trimmed by 4 bases and 6 bases, with 5 bases remaining between them. Germline V gives CDR1 SGHRS, CDR2 YFSETQ. The CDR3 nucleotides read TGCGCCAGCAGCCCGGTAAACATTCAGTACTTC. The encoded protein is CASSPVNIQYF.

For this clone: At one end, the junction sequence differs from germline, possibly due to a read error. The chain has TRBV7-7 and TRBJ2-7; a possible D gene is TRBD1 (6 bases). Germline values: CDR1 SSHAT, CDR2 FNYEAQ (reference sequence). CDR3 length equals 13 residues. In nucleotides, the CDR3 is TGTGCTAGCAGCTTGGGGGCCTCCTACGAGCAGTACTTC. Translating gives CASSLGASYEQYF.

This sequence joins TRBV10-1 and TRBJ2-6; 8 nucleotides align to TRBD1. CDR1 is WNHNN and CDR2 is SYGVQD in the germline V gene (reference sequence). The CDR3 covers 16 residues. Trimming at V came to 4 bases and at J to 2 bases, leaving 4 bases not matched to a gene. The CDR3 coding sequence is TGCGCCAGCAGTGCGGCGACAGGGGCTGGGGCCAACGTCCTGACTTTC. Protein product: CASSAATGAGANVLTF.

V usage is TRBV6-1 and J usage is TRBJ2-7, with D possibly TRBD1 on 6 matching bases. The V gene lost 3 bases and the J gene lost 3 bases, with 12 bases spanning the gap. CDR3 size: 14 residues. Germline assignment: CDR1 MNHNS and CDR2 SASEGT. CDR3 DNA: TGTGCCAGCAGTGATAGGGGGACGATCTACGAGCAGTACTTC. Translated: CASSDRGTIYEQYF.

This chain uses TRBV30 with TRBJ1-5, with D perhaps TRBD1 (5 bases). The CDR3 runs 20 residues. CDR1 is GTSNPN and CDR2 is SVGIG in the germline V gene (reference sequence). V gave up 2 bases and J gave up 3 bases, with 29 bases separating them. CDR3 nucleotides: TGTGCCTGGAGTCCCAAAGGATATGGGGGGGGAGGGATTAACAATCAGCCCCAGCATTTT. The encoded protein is CAWSPKGYGGGGINNQPQHF.